The clone carrying this T cell receptor beta chain was seen repeatedly, ten times or more. The antigen is undetermined. Through a sample-barcoded 5' primer and a J-beta primer mix, a second PCR was run for roughly 6 to 12 cycles. Every cDNA was tagged by a template-switch adaptor with 12 random nucleotides. MiXCR was run by TCRdb on the 5' RACE reads, yielding one entry per CDR3 protein. Counted here are around 900,000 distinct CDR3 sequences, about 30% occurring once; the ten biggest clones make up roughly 17%. These data come from a study of blood T cells in healthy people across ages. Each of the donors had roughly 9.3 milliliters of peripheral blood drawn into EDTA-treated Vacutainer tubes. Total RNA extracted from each sample amounted to at least 5 micrograms. Broader study findings: With donor CMV status unknown, expanded clonotype changes were possibly confounded.

Specimen: blood. This TCR was sampled from a woman at least 80 years old in good health.

The CDR3 is CASSLGQFTYEQYF. The CDR3 DNA reads TGTGCCAGCAGTTTAGGCCAGTTTACCTACGAGCAGTACTTC. This chain links TRBV27 with TRBJ2-7; D call uncertain. V was cut by 2 bases and J by 2 bases, with 10 bases left in between. The CDR3 has 14 amino acids. Germline CDR1 and CDR2: MNHEY and SMNVEV (reference sequence).